This T cell receptor (beta chain) was recovered during a study of brain T cells in children with intractable seizures. General study points: Patients' HCMV serostatus was unknown; virus specificity rests on CDR3 similarity alone. Clones missing pre-surgery may reflect undersampling of that blood sample.

Remarks on this clone: What it binds is unknown.

The repertoire was sequenced with immunoSEQ multiplex PCR; TCRdb's copy has only in-frame clones and lacks some. Here the sample spans about 340,000 clones, over 90% being singletons. CDR3 length: 18 residues. Germline CDR1 reads SNHLY; CDR2 reads FYNNEI. The V segment lost 5 bases and the J segment 3 bases; nucleotides outside the gene matches: 9. The sample's time point: blood from clinic visit 5 months post-surgery; TSC patient then seizure free. Only cases whose brain tissue showed the highest T cell transcript signatures were sequenced. Pre-surgery treatment included at least one anti-epileptic drug.

Sequencing was performed on peripheral blood, taken less than 6 months after surgery. The chain joins TRBV2 to TRBJ2-3; 15 nucleotides agree with TRBD2. This TCR was sampled from a boy younger than two with tuberous sclerosis and intractable seizures. DNA of the CDR3: TGTGCCAGCAGTCCACCTAGGACTAGCGGGGGGGGAACAGATACGCAGTATTTT. Its translation is CASSPPRTSGGGTDTQYF. The full variable domain, completed using reference TRBV2 and TRBJ2-3, is EPEVTQTPSHQVTQMGQEVILRCVPISNHLYFYWYRQILGQKVEFLVSFYNNEISEKSEIFDDQFSVERPDGSNFTLKIRSTKLEDSAMYFCASSPPRTSGGGTDTQYFGPGTRLTVL.